This entry features one TCR beta chain sequence. Its antigen is unknown. This specimen comes from a study of T-cell memory formation after mild COVID-19. Study in general: Each donor largely had its own TCR clusters.

TCRdb itself ran the 5' RACE reads through MiXCR, one entry per CDR3 protein. The sample holds over 300,000 distinct CDR3 sequences, approximately 22% seen once. Trimming shortened V by 3 bases and J by 7 bases, and 15 bases separated the two germline ends. CDR1 is MDHEN, CDR2 SYDVKM, per germline. The CDR3 has 14 amino acids. Whole-study results and caveats: Clones that contracted from day 15 to 85 had balanced CD4/CD8; later expanders were CD4+ biased. CD4+ contracting clones lay mainly in CM and EM, CD8+ ones in EMRA.

This sequence originates from a man aged 18 to 29 who had mild COVID-19 (a few samples of this study predate the infection). Cell type and time point are not known. Sequenced material: PBMCs or a T cell subset sorted from them (not recorded which). The chain couples TRBV28 to TRBJ1-1, with D hard to call. CDR3 loop: CASSFKRSRFEAFF. Here the CDR3 DNA reads TGTGCCAGCAGTTTTAAGAGGTCCCGGTTTGAAGCTTTCTTT.